Shown below are 20 T cell receptor beta chains from a single sample sequenced in a study of blood T cell repertoires in COVID-19. Using immunoSEQ multiplex PCR, the repertoire was profiled, and TCRdb retains in-frame clones only, with some absent. The table includes 59,000 or so clones, more than 75% detected once. Sequenced sample: peripheral blood. The receptors were sampled from a man aged 55 to 69 with acute or convalescent COVID-19.

This chain connects TRBV10-3 to TRBJ2-5; weak D call: TRBD2 (6 bases). The V gene lost 2 bases and the J gene lost 2 bases, with 15 bases spanning the gap. The V gene's germline CDR1 is ENHRY and CDR2 SYGVKD. The CDR3 covers 16 residues. The CDR3 reads CAISEAPSGPQETQYF. The CDR3 coding sequence is TGTGCCATCAGTGAGGCCCCCAGCGGGCCTCAAGAGACCCAGTACTTC.

The CDR3 DNA reads TGTGCCAGTACAGACAGACAATATGGCTACACCTTC. Protein product: CASTDRQYGYTF. This rearrangement joins TRBV19 to TRBJ1-2; weak D call: TRBD1 (5 bases). Germline lookup yields CDR1 LNHDA and CDR2 SQIVND (reference sequence). V dropped 7 bases and J dropped 5 bases, with 11 bases sitting between them. The CDR3 covers 12 residues.

This clone has just one count. The chain is built from TRBV6-5 and TRBJ2-3, with D perhaps matching TRBD1 (6 bases). The germline V and J ends were trimmed by 4 bases and 15 bases, with 20 bases remaining between them. Germline V gives CDR1 MNHEY, CDR2 SVGAGI. The CDR3 contains 13 residues. The CDR3 loop reads CASSLTLQGKGYF. In DNA form, the CDR3 reads TGTGCCAGCAGTTTAACGCTACAGGGTAAAGGCTATTTT.

The chain recombines TRBV5-6 with TRBJ2-3; 13 nucleotides line up with TRBD2. CDR1 is SGHDT, CDR2 YYEEEE, per germline. The CDR3 runs 15 residues. J was trimmed by 6 bases and V by 4 bases; bases with no gene match: 5. Here the CDR3 DNA reads TGTGCCAGCAGCCGGACTAGCGGGGGTTCGGATACGCAGTATTTT. This encodes CASSRTSGGSDTQYF.

The rearrangement joins TRBV11-2 to TRBJ2-1, with D hard to call. V was trimmed by 1 base and J by 10 bases, leaving 14 bases between them. CDR1 is SGHAT, CDR2 FQNNGV, per germline. This CDR3 comprises 14 residues. Here the CDR3 reads CASSLGALPREQFF. CDR3 nucleotides: TGTGCCAGCAGCTTAGGGGCCCTACCAAGGGAGCAGTTCTTC.

This chain links TRBV4-2 with TRBJ1-1; D gene uncertain. The V end lost 8 bases, the J end lost 0 bases, and 13 bases lay between the germline ends. CDR3 length equals 14 residues. The germline V gene encodes CDR1 LGHNA and CDR2 YNFKEQ. The CDR3: CASSTPGMNTEAFF. The CDR3 coding sequence is TGTGCCAGCTCCACGCCGGGAATGAACACTGAAGCTTTCTTT.

The rearrangement uses TRBV5-1 and TRBJ2-7; D unresolved. The CDR3 is 14 amino acids. Germline lookup yields CDR1 SGHRS and CDR2 YFSETQ. V lost 3 bases and J 2 bases, leaving 12 bases between the germline ends. The CDR3 region is CASSSTVSAYEQYF. CDR3 nucleotides: TGCGCCAGCAGCTCAACAGTATCTGCCTACGAGCAGTACTTC.

This clone was seen a handful of times. The CDR3 region is CASSAVRGIDNEQFF. The DNA for the CDR3 is TGCGCCAGCAGCGCCGTCCGGGGTATAGACAATGAGCAGTTCTTC. The rearrangement joins TRBV5-1 to TRBJ2-1; weak D call: TRBD2 (5 bases). The CDR3 contains 15 residues. From germline, CDR1 is SGHRS and CDR2 YFSETQ. Trimming removed 4 bases at V and 5 bases at J, with 16 bases between.

This sequence joins TRBV11-2 and TRBJ1-1, with 7 bases identical to TRBD1. V shed 4 bases, J shed 5 bases, and the junction held 7 bases outside the gene matches. CDR1 SGHAT and CDR2 FQNNGV come from the germline V gene. CDR3 length: 14 residues. The CDR3 DNA reads as TGTGCCAGCAGCTACTCAGGGGGATGGACTGAAGCTTTCTTT. It codes for CASSYSGGWTEAFF.

This clone has a handful of counts. This rearrangement joins TRBV7-9 to TRBJ2-7, with 11 bases matching TRBD2. Per germline, CDR1 SEHNR and CDR2 FQNEAQ (reference sequence). Trimming cost V 5 bases and J 1 base; bases outside gene matches: 7. This CDR3 is built from 16 residues. The chain's CDR3 is CASSPGLAEYSYEQYF. As DNA, the CDR3 is TGTGCCAGCAGCCCGGGACTAGCGGAATATTCCTACGAGCAGTACTTC.

The rearrangement links TRBV5-1 to TRBJ2-5; D not resolved. V lost 4 bases and J 0 bases, leaving 10 bases between the germline ends. The CDR3 runs to 14 residues. Germline V gives CDR1 SGHRS, CDR2 YFSETQ. The CDR3 protein is CASSPEHNQETQYF. The CDR3 coding sequence is TGCGCCAGCAGCCCCGAACACAACCAAGAGACCCAGTACTTC.

V is TRBV15 and J is TRBJ2-7; 7 bases line up with TRBD1. CDR1 and CDR2 (germline): LNHNV, YYDKDF (reference sequence). CDR3 size: 12 residues. Losses at the gene ends were 3 bases for V and 8 bases for J; bases not matched to a gene: 4. This CDR3 reads CATSSLQGQQYF. The CDR3 DNA is TGTGCCACCAGCAGTTTACAGGGGCAGCAGTACTTC.

The J gene is TRBJ2-5, the V gene TRBV10-3, with 12 bases fitting TRBD2. The trim removed 8 bases at V and 0 bases at J, leaving 1 base unmatched. This CDR3 has 14 residues. Germline lookup yields CDR1 ENHRY and CDR2 SYGVKD. This CDR3 is CAIGLAGNQETQYF. CDR3 bases: TGTGCCATCGGACTAGCGGGGAACCAAGAGACCCAGTACTTC.

This clone has only a few counts. This sequence joins TRBV6-5 and TRBJ1-4; possible D gene TRBD1, 6 bases. The germline V gene has CDR1 MNHEY and CDR2 SVGAGI. Trimming removed 2 bases at V and 10 bases at J, with 14 bases between. The CDR3 is 14 amino acids. The CDR3, as DNA: TGTGCCAGCAGTTACGGGGGCCAGAGCGGAAAACTGTTTTTT. Its protein is CASSYGGQSGKLFF.

The gene calls are TRBV11-2 and TRBJ2-1; TRBD2 is a possible D gene (7 bases). CDR1 and CDR2 (germline): SGHAT, FQNNGV. There are 15 residues in the CDR3. Trimming took 5 bases from V and 6 from J, leaving 17 bases between them. CDR3 residues: CASSPIWGGRNEQFF. The CDR3 nucleotides are TGTGCCAGCAGCCCCATATGGGGGGGGCGCAATGAGCAGTTCTTC.

The CDR3 loop is CASSPTDRAARPQHF. Written as DNA, the CDR3 is TGTGCCAGCAGTCCTACCGACAGGGCGGCACGACCCCAGCATTTT. The J gene is TRBJ1-5, the V gene TRBV28; 7 nucleotides match TRBD1. Germline V gene data show CDR1 as MDHEN and CDR2 as SYDVKM. The CDR3 consists of 15 residues. V shed 5 bases and J 10 bases; nucleotides not matched to a gene: 14.

The J gene is TRBJ1-2, the V gene TRBV5-1, with D perhaps matching TRBD1 (6 bases). Germline V gives CDR1 SGHRS, CDR2 YFSETQ. This CDR3 region has 13 residues. Trimming removed 4 bases from V and 8 bases from J, with 15 bases in between. CDR3 DNA sequence: TGCGCCAGCAGCCAACCGGGACAATCGGGCTACACCTTC. The encoded protein is CASSQPGQSGYTF.

The J gene is TRBJ1-4, the V gene TRBV2; 7 bases fit TRBD1. CDR1 and CDR2 from the germline V gene are SNHLY and FYNNEI. The V gene end was trimmed by 6 bases and the J gene end by 3 bases; junction bases not matched to a gene: 4. The CDR3 runs 14 residues. CDR3 region: CASSRQGPNEKLFF. For the CDR3, the DNA is TGTGCCAGCAGCCGACAGGGCCCTAATGAAAAACTGTTTTTT.

The chain recombines TRBV7-5 with TRBJ2-5; the D call TRBD1 from the table was never checked on the DNA. TRBV7-5 is listed as a pseudogene. The CDR3 is made up of 13 amino acids. This CDR3 reads CARSLVPGETQYF. The CDR3 region has the DNA TGTGCCAGAAGCTTAGTACCAGGCGAGACCCAGTACTTC.

The V gene is TRBV4-1, the J gene TRBJ1-6; a weak D match, TRBD1 (5 bases). Germline CDR1 is MGHRA and CDR2 is YSYEKL. Trimming shortened V by 1 base and J by 8 bases, and 12 bases separated the two germline ends. This CDR3 is built from 15 residues. The CDR3 DNA reads TGCGCCAGCAGCCAAGTGGGGACTAGGGATTCACCCCTCCACTTT. This encodes CASSQVGTRDSPLHF.